These T cell receptor beta chains were read from a single sample in a study of vaccination and CD4 T cells after COVID-19. These receptors have no identified antigens. TCRdb re-derived calls from the PCR reads in MiXCR, one entry per CDR3 protein. The sample carries about 18,000 distinct CDR3 sequences, 45% to 60% recorded once. Specimen: CD4+ T cells from blood, cultured in vitro. These receptors came from a human donor who had recovered from COVID-19. Both conserved end residues are part of each CDR3. D genes are given only for firm matches. Clone size is shown for a subset of rows, as once, few, many or a class of expanded clone.

CDR3nt | CDR3aa | j_gene | d_gene | v_gene | abundance
TGTGCCAGCAGTGAAATGGCCAGCGAGCAGTACTTC | CASSEMASEQYF | TRBJ2-7 | NA | TRBV6-1 | NA
TGTGCCAGCAGCTTAGCCTCCCAGGGCCAGGGTGAAGCTTTCTTT | CASSLASQGQGEAFF | TRBJ1-1 | NA | TRBV7-8 | NA
TGTGCCAGCAGCCCCGACAGGGGGGATTCACCCCTCCACTTT | CASSPDRGDSPLHF | TRBJ1-6 | TRBD1 | TRBV5-4 | NA
TGTGCCAGTAGTATGGGGCTTGGGAGCTCCTACGAGCAGTACTTC | CASSMGLGSSYEQYF | TRBJ2-7 | NA | TRBV19 | NA
TGTGCCAGCAGCTTGATGGGGGACCCGCCCCAGCATTTT | CASSLMGDPPQHF | TRBJ1-5 | NA | TRBV7-2 | NA
TGCAGTGCTAGAGATCACCCGGATCGCACAGATACGCAGTATTTT | CSARDHPDRTDTQYF | TRBJ2-3 | NA | TRBV20-1 | NA
TGTGCCAGCAGTGACTCAGAGAACACTGAAGCTTTCTTT | CASSDSENTEAFF | TRBJ1-1 | NA | TRBV6-4 | NA
TGTGCCAGCAGTGGGGGGGCTGGCACCGGGGAGCTGTTTTTT | CASSGGAGTGELFF | TRBJ2-2 | NA | TRBV25-1 | NA
TGTGCCAGCAGCCCCACCGGCCAGGGGAACACTGAAGCTTTCTTT | CASSPTGQGNTEAFF | TRBJ1-1 | NA | TRBV11-3 | NA
TGTGCCACCAGTGATTCATCCCTCGGGACAGGGGGGGAAATTCAGTACTTC | CATSDSSLGTGGEIQYF | TRBJ2-4 | TRBD1 | TRBV24-1 | few
TGCCTCCCCGGGACACTCTATGGCTACACCTTC | CLPGTLYGYTF | TRBJ1-2 | NA | TRBV20-1 | NA
TGTGCCATCAGCGTGGACAGGGGGTTAAGCAATGAGCAGTTCTTC | CAISVDRGLSNEQFF | TRBJ2-1 | TRBD1 | TRBV10-3 | once
TGTGCCAGCAGTCCCGGGACGAGCACAGATACGCAGTATTTT | CASSPGTSTDTQYF | TRBJ2-3 | NA | TRBV6-4 | NA
TGTGCCAGCAGTGAGATCCGGTCGGGGTCCTATGGCTACACCTTC | CASSEIRSGSYGYTF | TRBJ1-2 | NA | TRBV6-1 | NA
TGCAGTGCTGGCCCTGGAGGCACAGATACGCAGTATTTT | CSAGPGGTDTQYF | TRBJ2-3 | NA | TRBV20-1 | NA
TGTGCTAGCAGCTTAGTAGGCGGAGGCCGCCAAGAGACCCAGTACTTC | CASSLVGGGRQETQYF | TRBJ2-5 | NA | TRBV7-7 | NA
TGTGCCATCAGTGATTCAGGCACAGATACGCAGTATTTT | CAISDSGTDTQYF | TRBJ2-3 | NA | TRBV10-3 | NA
TGCGCCAGCAGTCCCTCCGGGTCTAGGAACACTGAAGCTTTCTTT | CASSPSGSRNTEAFF | TRBJ1-1 | NA | TRBV10-1 | NA
TGCAGTGCTAGAGTCCCAAAGACAGGGATTCTTTTTTCCGAGACCCAGTACTTC | CSARVPKTGILFSETQYF | TRBJ2-5 | TRBD1 | TRBV20-1 | NA
TGCAGCGTTGCTAGGGGAGTCGGCACCGGGGAGCTGTTTTTT | CSVARGVGTGELFF | TRBJ2-2 | NA | TRBV29-1 | NA
TGTGCCAGCAGTGGAGGACTTGCGGGCACCGGGGAGCTGTTTTTT | CASSGGLAGTGELFF | TRBJ2-2 | NA | TRBV6-1 | NA
TGTGCCAGCAGCTCGGACTGGAGTTTGAATGAGCAGTTCTTC | CASSSDWSLNEQFF | TRBJ2-1 | NA | TRBV7-2 | NA
TGTGCCAGCAGTTTATCCACGGGGGCGTTGGAGACCCAGTACTTC | CASSLSTGALETQYF | TRBJ2-5 | NA | TRBV27 | NA
TGCGCCAGCAGTGGGACTAGCGGGTCCCTCACCTACGAGCAGTACTTC | CASSGTSGSLTYEQYF | TRBJ2-7 | TRBD2 | TRBV10-1 | few
TGTGCCAGCAGTTTTGGTAACTATGGCTACACCTTC | CASSFGNYGYTF | TRBJ1-2 | NA | TRBV28 | NA
TGTGCCAGCAGTGGACGGGACTTGGGATTGGGCGAGCAGTACTTC | CASSGRDLGLGEQYF | TRBJ2-7 | NA | TRBV6-2/TRBV6-3 | NA
TGTGCCAGCAGTGAAGACAGGGGCCTGAACGAGCAGTACTTC | CASSEDRGLNEQYF | TRBJ2-7 | TRBD1 | TRBV2 | NA
TGTGCCAGCAGCCCAGGGGGCGCGTATTCACCCCTCCACTTT | CASSPGGAYSPLHF | TRBJ1-6 | TRBD1 | TRBV3-1 | NA
TGTGCCAGCAGCACTAGCGGGAGTTCCTACAATGAGCAGTTCTTC | CASSTSGSSYNEQFF | TRBJ2-1 | TRBD2 | TRBV7-9 | NA
TGTGCCAGCGAGAGCGGGCAGGATAGCAATCAGCCCCAGCATTTT | CASESGQDSNQPQHF | TRBJ1-5 | NA | TRBV6-1 | NA
TGCAGTGCGGGGGACAGCTTGAGCTTGAACACTGAAGCTTTCTTT | CSAGDSLSLNTEAFF | TRBJ1-1 | TRBD1 | TRBV20-1 | NA
TGCAGTGCTAGAGTCAGTAACTATGGCTACACCTTC | CSARVSNYGYTF | TRBJ1-2 | NA | TRBV20-1 | NA
TGTGCCAGCAGTGACGAACTAGCGGGAGTCGGAGAGACCCAGTACTTC | CASSDELAGVGETQYF | TRBJ2-5 | TRBD2 | TRBV6-1 | NA
TGTGCCAGCAGCCACGGGCAGAAGAACACCGGGGAGCTGTTTTTT | CASSHGQKNTGELFF | TRBJ2-2 | NA | TRBV7-2 | NA
TGTGCCAGCAGTGAAGAGGTGGGGGGCGAGCAGTACTTC | CASSEEVGGEQYF | TRBJ2-7 | NA | TRBV2 | NA
TGTGCCAGCAGTTTATACGTAGGGAACACTGAAGCTTTCTTT | CASSLYVGNTEAFF | TRBJ1-1 | NA | TRBV28 | NA
TGCAGTGCTACCGGGCTAGCGGGAGGAAGCTCCTACAATGAGCAGTTCTTC | CSATGLAGGSSYNEQFF | TRBJ2-1 | TRBD2 | TRBV20-1 | NA
TGTGCCAGCACCCCTGGCGACTATGGCTACACCTTC | CASTPGDYGYTF | TRBJ1-2 | NA | TRBV28 | NA
TGTGCCAGCTCACTCGGGGCAGCATACGAGCAGTACTTC | CASSLGAAYEQYF | TRBJ2-7 | NA | TRBV18 | NA
TGCGCCAGCAGCTTGGCGGACAGGGGGAGGAATGGCTACACCTTC | CASSLADRGRNGYTF | TRBJ1-2 | TRBD1 | TRBV5-1 | NA
TGTGCCAGCAGCTACTTGAGGAGGAACACTGAAGCTTTCTTT | CASSYLRRNTEAFF | TRBJ1-1 | NA | TRBV7-8 | few
TGCAGTGCTAGAGGAGATGGACCTGAAGCTTTCTTT | CSARGDGPEAFF | TRBJ1-1 | NA | TRBV20-1 | few
TGTGCCAGCAGGTCCGGGACAGGTGGAGATCAGCCCCAGCATTTT | CASRSGTGGDQPQHF | TRBJ1-5 | TRBD1 | TRBV7-8 | NA
TGCGCCAGCAGCCAAGATAGGAGCGGGATTCTTATTGAGACCCAGTACTTC | CASSQDRSGILIETQYF | TRBJ2-5 | TRBD2 | TRBV4-1 | NA
TGTGCCAGCAGTGAAGCCGGCCAGGGGGCGGGAGCTTTCTTT | CASSEAGQGAGAFF | TRBJ1-1 | TRBD1 | TRBV2 | NA
TGTGCCAGCAGTGAGGGGGGGCCTTTCCTCTACGAGCAGTACTTC | CASSEGGPFLYEQYF | TRBJ2-7 | NA | TRBV25-1 | NA
TGTGCCCGAGGGGGCGGGGCCCGCTCTGGAAACACCATATATTTT | CARGGGARSGNTIYF | TRBJ1-3 | TRBD1 | TRBV2 | NA
TGTGCCAGCAGAGTTTCTGACGGGGTCTACGAGCAGTACTTC | CASRVSDGVYEQYF | TRBJ2-7 | NA | TRBV28 | NA
TGCAGTGCTAGACCCCGCGATCTGGATGGCTACACCTTC | CSARPRDLDGYTF | TRBJ1-2 | NA | TRBV20-1 | NA
TGTGCCAGCAGCGTAGAGGAGGAAAAGACCCAGTACTTC | CASSVEEEKTQYF | TRBJ2-5 | NA | TRBV7-9 | NA
TGTGCCAGCAGTTCCACCACTGGGCTGGGTAGGGATTCACCCCTCCACTTT | CASSSTTGLGRDSPLHF | TRBJ1-6 | NA | TRBV6-5 | few
TGTGCCAGCTCACCAGGTGGGCAGTACAATGAGCAGTTCTTC | CASSPGGQYNEQFF | TRBJ2-1 | NA | TRBV18 | once